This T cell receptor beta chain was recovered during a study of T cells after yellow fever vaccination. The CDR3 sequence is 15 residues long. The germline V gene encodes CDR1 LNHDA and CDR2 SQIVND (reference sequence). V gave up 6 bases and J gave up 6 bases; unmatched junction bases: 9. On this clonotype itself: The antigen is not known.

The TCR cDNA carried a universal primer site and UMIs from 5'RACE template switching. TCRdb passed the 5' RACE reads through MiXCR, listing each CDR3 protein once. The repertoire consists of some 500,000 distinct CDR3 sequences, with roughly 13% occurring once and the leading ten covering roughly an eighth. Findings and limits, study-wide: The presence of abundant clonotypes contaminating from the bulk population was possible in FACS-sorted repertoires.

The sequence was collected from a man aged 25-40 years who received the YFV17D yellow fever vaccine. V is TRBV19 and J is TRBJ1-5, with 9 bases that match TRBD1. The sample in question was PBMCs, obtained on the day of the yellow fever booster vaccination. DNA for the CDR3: TGTGCCAGTAGGATGGGACAGGGTGTGAGTCAGCCCCAGCATTTT. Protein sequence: CASRMGQGVSQPQHF.